The subject of this entry is one TCR beta chain. Antigen: not known. The data belong to a study of T cell responses to AZD1222 COVID-19 vaccine. Overall study results and limits: Spike-specific TCRs gained breadth and depth after people received two AZD1222 doses.

V lost 6 bases, J lost 6 bases, and 21 bases lay in between. Germline-derived CDR1 and CDR2 are MDHEN and SYDVKM. The CDR3 length is 16 residues. Sequenced by immunoSEQ multiplex PCR; TCRdb stores in-frame clones only, minus some. Among around 150,000 clones listed, more than 85% were seen once. The J gene is TRBJ2-1, the V gene TRBV28, with D possibly TRBD2 on 7 matching bases. The source is an adult who received the AZD1222 COVID-19 vaccine. Sample: peripheral blood, taken 28 days after the second AZD1222 dose. Here the CDR3 DNA reads TGTGCCAGCAGCCACCCCTGGAGCGGGACACTCAATGAGCAGTTCTTC. Protein: CASSHPWSGTLNEQFF.